The clone carrying this T cell receptor (beta chain) showed up many times. From germline, CDR1 is SEHNR and CDR2 FQNEAQ (reference sequence). V shed 5 bases, J shed 6 bases, and the junction held 5 bases outside the gene matches. The CDR3 extends over 15 amino acids. These data are taken from a study of T cells in Graves' hyperthyroidism and ophthalmopathy. Amplification of TCR beta CDR3 regions was performed using RNA transcripts as template. First-round RT-PCR targeting the TCR CDR3 was performed with the HTBI primer set. MiXCR was run by TCRdb on the multiplex PCR reads, yielding one entry per CDR3 protein. The sample lists about 380,000 distinct CDR3 sequences, roughly 18% occurring once.

The genes are TRBV7-9 and TRBJ1-6; 9 bases fit TRBD1. The sequence derives from a man younger than 35 with Graves' ophthalmopathy. Sample: blood. CDR3 DNA sequence: TGTGCCAGCAGCCCGGGACAGGGAGGTAATTCACCCCTCCACTTT. This gives the protein CASSPGQGGNSPLHF.